These 23 T cell receptor beta chains came from one sample sequenced in a study of shared clonotypes between healthy human individuals. Repertoires were generated with immunoSEQ multiplex PCR, while TCRdb's copy carries only in-frame clones and drops some. The data contain roughly 2.5 million clones, approximately 94% of them singletons. The source material was naive CD4+ T cells sorted from blood. The subset is: CD45RA+ positively selected. The source of these receptors is a young man in good health.

The V and J genes are TRBV5-1 and TRBJ2-2; D ambiguous. The CDR3 has 15 residues. Looked up from germline, CDR1 is SGHRS and CDR2 is YFSETQ. The germline V and J ends were trimmed by 1 base and 3 bases, with 10 bases remaining between them. CDR3 residues: CASSLSRSDTGELFF. The CDR3 coding sequence is TGCGCCAGCAGCTTGTCTCGGAGCGACACCGGGGAGCTGTTTTTT.

The gene calls are TRBV7-2 and TRBJ2-4; 9 nucleotides line up with TRBD2. The CDR3 is made up of 16 amino acids. V was clipped by 1 base and J by 2 bases; unmatched bases: 3. Per germline, CDR1 SGHTA and CDR2 FQGNSA. CDR3 in DNA: TGTGCCAGCAGCTTAGGTGCGGGAGGGCCCAAAAACATTCAGTACTTC. It translates to CASSLGAGGPKNIQYF.

The rearrangement links TRBV28 to TRBJ2-3; TRBD2 is a possible D gene (6 bases). CDR1 is MDHEN, CDR2 SYDVKM, per germline. This CDR3 contains 15 residues. The V and J ends lost 5 bases and 4 bases respectively, with 16 bases between them. CDR3 coding DNA: TGTGCCAGCAGTCCCTGGGGGGAAGGGGCAGATACGCAGTATTTT. Protein sequence: CASSPWGEGADTQYF. Complete variable domain (other parts from reference TRBV28 and TRBJ2-3): DVKVTQSSRYLVKRTGEKVFLECVQDMDHENMFWYRQDPGLGLRLIYFSYDVKMKEKGDIPEGYSVSREKKERFSLILESASTNQTSMYLCASSPWGEGADTQYFGPGTRLTVL.

This chain connects TRBV30 to TRBJ2-1; 9 bases match TRBD2. Germline V lookup: CDR1 GTSNPN, CDR2 SVGIG (reference sequence). The CDR3 contains 20 residues. V lost 0 bases, J lost 0 bases, and 15 bases stayed unmatched. The CDR3 is CAWSVRWSGRTPSSYNEQFF. The CDR3 nucleotides read TGTGCCTGGAGTGTCCGGTGGAGCGGGAGGACGCCGAGCTCCTACAATGAGCAGTTCTTC.

The V and J genes are TRBV7-9 and TRBJ1-1; 7 bases are a match to TRBD1. CDR1 is SEHNR and CDR2 is FQNEAQ in the germline V gene (reference sequence). With 1 base clipped from V and 5 bases from J, the junction kept 7 bases outside the gene matches. The CDR3 has 15 amino acids. The CDR3 nucleotides read TGTGCCAGCAGCTTAGGGGACAGAGACGGGACTGAAGCTTTCTTT. Its protein is CASSLGDRDGTEAFF.

The chain couples TRBV10-2 to TRBJ2-3, with TRBD1 identical over 9 bases. V was pared by 3 bases and J by 0 bases, with 7 bases of the junction left unmatched. From germline, CDR1 is WSHSY and CDR2 SAAADI. This CDR3 is built from 17 residues. CDR3 region: CASSDRTGAESTDTQYF. As DNA, the CDR3 is TGCGCCAGCAGTGACAGGACAGGGGCCGAGAGCACAGATACGCAGTATTTT.

The CDR3 DNA is TGTGCCAGCGTAGGGGGGAGCACTGAAGCTTTCTTT. This encodes CASVGGSTEAFF. V is TRBV6-1 and J is TRBJ1-1; D might be TRBD1 (6 bases). This CDR3 spans 12 amino acids. Per the germline V gene, CDR1 is MNHNS and CDR2 is SASEGT. V lost 8 bases and J 4 bases, leaving 11 bases between the germline ends.

This clone has a single count. The sample contains more than one DNA sequence encoding this CDR3. This sequence joins TRBV6-5 and TRBJ2-7; perhaps TRBD1 as D (6 bases). Germline lookup yields CDR1 MNHEY and CDR2 SVGAGI. V lost 0 bases to trimming and J lost 2 bases, with 8 bases between them. The CDR3 length is 14 residues. The CDR3 protein is CASSYSAGAYEQYF. In DNA form, the CDR3 reads TGTGCCAGCAGTTACTCCGCAGGGGCCTACGAGCAGTACTTC.

The CDR3 is CASSLSGGFSYEQYF. CDR3 nucleotides: TGTGCCAGCAGCCTCTCGGGAGGTTTCTCCTACGAGCAGTACTTC. The chain links TRBV7-9 to TRBJ2-7; 7 nucleotides match TRBD2. Germline CDR1 SEHNR, CDR2 FQNEAQ (reference sequence). This CDR3 region has 15 residues. With 5 bases clipped from V and 0 bases from J, the junction kept 7 bases outside the gene matches.

The chain combines TRBV9 with TRBJ2-3; maybe TRBD1 (5 bases). The CDR3 has 14 residues. Trimming took off 5 bases at V and 0 bases at J, with 10 bases between the two ends. From germline, CDR1 is SGDLS and CDR2 YYNGEE. The CDR3 loop is CASSAQVSTDTQYF. For the CDR3, the DNA is TGTGCCAGCAGTGCACAGGTCAGCACAGATACGCAGTATTTT.

This sequence joins TRBV7-8 and TRBJ2-5; D gene unclear. The DNA end lines up better with TRBJ2-7; the J call may be wrong. The CDR3 has 14 residues. Germline V gives CDR1 SGHVS, CDR2 FQNEAQ. CDR3 in amino acids: CASSLLAKEYEQYF. The CDR3 DNA is TGTGCCAGCAGCTTACTTGCCAAGGAATACGAGCAGTACTTC.

V is TRBV15 and J is TRBJ2-3; 10 nucleotides agree with TRBD2. Germline CDR1 is LNHNV and CDR2 is YYDKDF (reference sequence). Losses at the gene ends were 5 bases for V and 0 bases for J; bases not matched to a gene: 8. The CDR3 consists of 17 residues. CDR3 coding DNA: TGTGCCACCAGCGGCAGACTAGCGGGCCCTAGCACAGATACGCAGTATTTT. Translating gives CATSGRLAGPSTDTQYF.

The rearrangement links TRBV2 to TRBJ1-5, with D possibly TRBD1 on 6 matching bases. Germline V lookup: CDR1 SNHLY, CDR2 FYNNEI. The germline V and J ends were trimmed by 4 bases and 3 bases, with 13 bases remaining between them. The CDR3 length is 15 residues. The DNA of the CDR3 is TGTGCCAGCAGTGCGGGGGGGCAGTTCAATCAGCCCCAGCATTTT. This translates into CASSAGGQFNQPQHF.

The chain uses TRBV29-1 and TRBJ1-3; D ambiguous. V was cut by 7 bases and J by 4 bases, with 8 bases left in between. Germline CDR1 SQVTM, CDR2 ANQGSEA. The CDR3 sequence is 11 residues long. In nucleotides, the CDR3 is TGCAGCGCGGAGGACGGAAACACCATATATTTT. This gives the protein CSAEDGNTIYF.

The chain carries TRBV18 and TRBJ2-2; 13 nucleotides line up with TRBD2. The CDR3 is made up of 19 amino acids. Trimming removed 2 bases from V and 4 bases from J; junction bases left unmatched: 10. CDR1 KGHSH and CDR2 LQKENI come from the germline V gene. CDR3 amino acids: CASSPRPSTSGRITGELFF. The CDR3 DNA sequence: TGTGCCAGCTCACCAAGGCCCTCGACTAGCGGGAGGATCACCGGGGAGCTGTTTTTT.

The gene calls are TRBV27 and TRBJ1-4; D is ambiguous. CDR1 and CDR2 (germline): MNHEY, SMNVEV (reference sequence). V was trimmed by 2 bases and J by 3 bases, leaving 13 bases between them. This CDR3 region has 16 residues. The CDR3 region is CASSLQPRKANEKLFF. CDR3 in DNA: TGTGCCAGCAGTTTACAACCCCGAAAGGCTAATGAAAAACTGTTTTTT.

The chain employs TRBV12-5 and TRBJ2-3, with no clear D. There are 15 residues in the CDR3. CDR1 is LGHNT, CDR2 FRNRAP, per germline. V lost 1 base, J lost 0 bases, and 8 bases lay in between. The CDR3 DNA is TGTGCTAGTGGTTTGGGGCACTACAGCACAGATACGCAGTATTTT. Encoded protein: CASGLGHYSTDTQYF.

The chain couples TRBV15 to TRBJ2-7; 8 nucleotides agree with TRBD1. The CDR3 contains 14 residues. V lost 1 base to trimming and J lost 2 bases; unmatched junction nucleotides: 1. CDR1 and CDR2 from the germline V gene are LNHNV and YYDKDF (reference sequence). The CDR3: CATSRGDRPYEQYF. The CDR3 DNA reads TGTGCCACCAGCAGAGGGGACAGGCCCTACGAGCAGTACTTC.

The genes are TRBV19 and TRBJ2-7; TRBD1 matches at 11 bases. The CDR3 is 14 amino acids. CDR1 and CDR2 from the germline V gene are LNHDA and SQIVND (reference sequence). J gave up 3 bases and V 3 bases, and 1 base lay outside the gene matches. The CDR3 sequence is CASSIGTGGYEQYF. The CDR3 coding sequence is TGTGCCAGTAGTATTGGGACAGGGGGCTACGAGCAGTACTTC.

The chain uses TRBV14 and TRBJ2-3; D possibly corresponds to TRBD2 (5 bases). V dropped 4 bases and J dropped 2 bases, with 7 bases sitting between them. Germline CDR1 is SGHDN and CDR2 is FVKESK. The CDR3 loop spans 13 amino acids. As DNA, the CDR3 is TGTGCCAGCAGCCGGAGGTACACAGATACGCAGTATTTT. Its protein product is CASSRRYTDTQYF.

The chain uses TRBV7-8 and TRBJ2-5, with 10 bases fitting TRBD1. V was clipped by 1 base and J by 5 bases; unmatched bases: 7. The CDR3 covers 16 residues. Germline CDR1 reads SGHVS; CDR2 reads FQNEAQ. The chain's CDR3 is CASSLGGTGVRETQYF. CDR3 nucleotide sequence: TGTGCCAGCAGCTTAGGTGGGACAGGGGTAAGGGAGACCCAGTACTTC.

Turning to this clone: Within the sample, other DNA sequences also encode this same CDR3. The chain is built from TRBV10-3 and TRBJ1-2, with D perhaps TRBD1 (6 bases). The CDR3 is 14 residues long. Germline V gene data show CDR1 as ENHRY and CDR2 as SYGVKD. V was clipped by 3 bases and J by 8 bases, with 16 bases between them. CDR3 sequence reads: CAISDSQGKEGYTF. The CDR3 nucleotides are TGTGCCATCAGTGATTCACAGGGAAAGGAGGGCTACACCTTC.

The V and J genes are TRBV7-2 and TRBJ1-1; weak D call: TRBD1 (5 bases). CDR3 length: 14 residues. In germline, CDR1 is SGHTA, CDR2 FQGNSA. Between the trimmed V and J ends, which lost 3 bases and 1 base, there was a span of 9 bases. The CDR3 loop reads CASSLTDQNTEAFF. The CDR3 DNA follows: TGTGCCAGCAGCTTGACAGACCAGAACACTGAAGCTTTCTTT.